Below are 28 T cell receptor beta chains sequenced from a single sample in a study of cytomegalovirus exposure and HLA in healthy donors. The table came from immunoSEQ multiplex PCR; TCRdb's copy has only in-frame clones and leaves some out. The table shows tens of thousands of clones, with 84% occurring only once. The material sequenced was PBMCs. The receptors shown here come from a woman aged 18-29 years in good health and CMV-seropositive.

The J gene is TRBJ2-4, the V gene TRBV7-2; maybe TRBD1 (5 bases). The CDR3 runs 15 residues. The germline gives CDR1 SGHTA, CDR2 FQGNSA. The V end was cut by 5 bases, the J end by 0 bases, with 11 bases between. DNA of the CDR3: TGTGCCAGCAGCGGTCGACAGTTAGCCAAAAACATTCAGTACTTC. As protein: CASSGRQLAKNIQYF.

V gene TRBV2 combines with J gene TRBJ2-7; perhaps TRBD1 as D (7 bases). The V gene's germline CDR1 is SNHLY and CDR2 FYNNEI. Between the trimmed V and J ends, which lost 6 bases and 4 bases, there was a span of 22 bases. CDR3 size: 16 residues. The CDR3 DNA sequence: TGTGCCAGCAGCCCAGGGGGAGGAATTTCTAGATACGAGCAGTACTTC. It is translated as CASSPGGGISRYEQYF.

This chain links TRBV5-1 with TRBJ1-6; D perhaps matches TRBD1 (5 bases). The CDR3 has 15 residues. Germline V lookup: CDR1 SGHRS, CDR2 YFSETQ. Trimming took 2 bases from V and 10 from J, leaving 16 bases between them. CDR3 in amino acids: CASSLNQAGFSPLHF. CDR3 DNA: TGCGCCAGCAGCTTAAACCAAGCAGGGTTCTCACCCCTCCACTTT.

This rearrangement joins TRBV28 to TRBJ1-3; 10 bases are shared with TRBD1. Germline-derived CDR1 and CDR2 are MDHEN and SYDVKM. After removal of 2 bases from V and 0 bases from J, the junction contained 4 bases not matched to a gene. The CDR3 is made up of 17 amino acids. The CDR3 spells CASSLERQGASGNTIYF. The CDR3 DNA sequence: TGTGCCAGCAGTTTAGAAAGACAGGGGGCCTCTGGAAACACCATATATTTT.

This chain links TRBV5-1 with TRBJ2-5; a weak D match, TRBD2 (5 bases). This CDR3 contains 14 residues. Looked up from germline, CDR1 is SGHRS and CDR2 is YFSETQ. The ends were cut back, 3 bases at V and 4 bases at J, with 13 bases in the middle. The CDR3 here is CASSWSSPPETQYF. CDR3 nucleotides: TGCGCCAGCAGCTGGTCTAGCCCCCCAGAGACCCAGTACTTC.

CDR3 region: CASSGRGLRGKLFF. The DNA for the CDR3 is TGTGCCAGCAGTGGAAGAGGTTTAAGAGGAAAACTGTTTTTT. The chain couples TRBV25-1 to TRBJ1-4; D is undetermined. The germline CDR1 and CDR2 sequences are MGHDK and SYGVNS. Trimming took off 4 bases at V and 10 bases at J, with 16 bases between the two ends. This CDR3 spans 14 amino acids. Supplemented by reference TRBV25-1 and TRBJ1-4, the full variable domain reads EADIYQTPRYLVIGTGKKITLECSQTMGHDKMYWYQQDPGMELHLIHYSYGVNSTEKGDLSSESTVSRIRTEHFPLTLESARPSHTSQYLCASSGRGLRGKLFFGSGTQLSVL.

The rearrangement uses TRBV20-1 and TRBJ2-7; D is unresolved. The V and J ends lost 4 bases and 0 bases respectively, with 4 bases between them. CDR1 and CDR2 from the germline V gene are DFQATT and SNEGSKA (reference sequence). The CDR3 is 11 amino acids. CDR3 loop: CSATLSYEQYF. The CDR3 nucleotides are TGCAGTGCTACTCTCTCCTACGAGCAGTACTTC.

V gene TRBV6-5 combines with J gene TRBJ1-2; 7 nucleotides match TRBD1. Germline CDR1 is MNHEY and CDR2 is SVGAGI. The CDR3 totals 13 residues. V was clipped by 4 bases and J by 4 bases; unmatched bases: 3. DNA for the CDR3: TGTGCCAGCAGTTCCGGGGACAGCTATGGCTACACCTTC. Its protein is CASSSGDSYGYTF.

The chain is built from TRBV4-1 and TRBJ2-5; 11 bases are a match to TRBD2. Germline trimming cut 3 bases from V and 1 base from J; bases unmatched to any gene: 7. Germline V gene lookup returns CDR1 MGHRA and CDR2 YSYEKL. The CDR3 contains 17 residues. For the CDR3, the DNA is TGCGCCAGCAGCCATCAATCTAGCGGGGGGCGCCAAGAGACCCAGTACTTC. This gives the protein CASSHQSSGGRQETQYF.

This chain links TRBV29-1 with TRBJ2-7, with D perhaps matching TRBD1 (6 bases). Germline values: CDR1 SQVTM, CDR2 ANQGSEA. Trimming took 0 bases from V and 10 from J, leaving 16 bases between them. The CDR3 loop spans 13 amino acids. In DNA form, the CDR3 reads TGCAGCGTTGAAGATTTGGACGGGACACCACAGTACTTC. This sequence encodes CSVEDLDGTPQYF.

This clone was seen a single time. This chain links TRBV28 with TRBJ1-2; tentatively, D is TRBD1 (6 bases). With 3 bases removed from V and 4 bases from J, the gap between germline ends came to 15 bases. Germline V lookup: CDR1 MDHEN, CDR2 SYDVKM. The CDR3 has 15 residues. The CDR3 region is CASSLGGAQGYGYTF. CDR3 coding DNA: TGTGCCAGCAGTTTGGGGGGGGCTCAGGGCTATGGCTACACCTTC.

This rearrangement joins TRBV27 to TRBJ2-1; 13 positions match TRBD2. The CDR3 has 16 residues. Germline V gene lookup returns CDR1 MNHEY and CDR2 SMNVEV (reference sequence). The V and J ends lost 6 bases and 4 bases, in that order; junction bases with no gene match: 6. The CDR3 DNA sequence: TGTGCCAGCAGGACCCTGGGACTAGCGGGGTACAATGAGCAGTTCTTC. It is translated as CASRTLGLAGYNEQFF.

V is TRBV2 and J is TRBJ2-1, with TRBD2 identical over 9 bases. The CDR3 covers 12 residues. CDR1 SNHLY and CDR2 FYNNEI come from the germline V gene. V dropped 10 bases and J dropped 5; count of bases not matched to a gene: 3. CDR3 residues: CAIAGGDNEQFF. The CDR3, as DNA: TGTGCCATCGCGGGGGGGGACAATGAGCAGTTCTTC.

This rearrangement joins TRBV5-1 to TRBJ2-7; TRBD2 aligns across 13 bases. This CDR3 has 16 amino acids. The germline CDR1 and CDR2 sequences are SGHRS and YFSETQ. The ends lost 4 bases at V and 4 bases at J; junction bases unmatched: 8. The CDR3 DNA is TGCGCCAGCAGCACCTGGACTAGCGGGAGCCCGTACGAGCAGTACTTC. It codes for CASSTWTSGSPYEQYF.

This clone has just one count. This chain links TRBV7-6 with TRBJ2-1; possibly TRBD1 for D (5 bases). Germline CDR1 is SGHVS and CDR2 is FNYEAQ. The CDR3 spans 13 residues. The V end was cut by 5 bases, the J end by 6 bases, with 11 bases between. CDR3 region: CASSPRQFNEQFF. As DNA, the CDR3 is TGTGCCAGCAGCCCAAGACAGTTCAATGAGCAGTTCTTC.

The CDR3 sequence is CASSLLPTGGYQPQHF. CDR3 DNA sequence: TGCGCCAGCAGCTTGCTTCCGACAGGGGGTTATCAGCCCCAGCATTTT. The chain recombines TRBV5-1 with TRBJ1-5, with 9 nucleotides matching TRBD1. The germline V gene has CDR1 SGHRS and CDR2 YFSETQ. The CDR3 sequence is 16 residues long. V was clipped by 1 base and J by 5 bases; unmatched bases: 7.

Written as DNA, the CDR3 is TGTGCCAGCAGCTCTACCCGGGACAATGAGCAGTTCTTC. Its protein is CASSSTRDNEQFF. V usage is TRBV7-9 and J usage is TRBJ2-1, with D unresolved. Between the trimmed V and J ends, which lost 4 bases and 5 bases, there was a span of 9 bases. Germline V gene sequence: CDR1 SEHNR, CDR2 FQNEAQ (reference sequence). CDR3 size: 13 residues.

Note on this clone: One base away lies a much larger clone, so this may be a sequencing read error. This chain links TRBV5-6 with TRBJ1-2, with a tentative D call TRBD1 (5 bases). There are 12 residues in the CDR3. Germline loops: CDR1 SGHDT, CDR2 YYEEEE. Trimming pared 3 bases from V and 5 bases from J, leaving 8 bases between. CDR3: CASSSGLYGYTF. Written as DNA, the CDR3 is TGTGCCAGCAGCTCAGGGTTATATGGCTACACCTTC. The full variable domain, completed using reference TRBV5-6 and TRBJ1-2, is DAGVTQSPTHLIKTRGQQVTLRCSPKSGHDTVSWYQQALGQGPQFIFQYYEEEERQRGNFPDRFSGHQFPNYSSELNVNALLLGDSALYLCASSSGLYGYTFGSGTRLTVV.

The CDR3 coding sequence is TGCGCCAGCAGTGCCGGGACAGGGAGATTCAATGAGCAGTTCTTC. Translating gives CASSAGTGRFNEQFF. The chain has TRBV10-2 and TRBJ2-1; 9 positions agree with TRBD1. The CDR3 sequence is 15 residues long. V was clipped by 4 bases and J by 6 bases; unmatched bases: 7. Germline V lookup: CDR1 WSHSY, CDR2 SAAADI.

This rearrangement joins TRBV5-5 to TRBJ2-3; TRBD2 agrees at 7 bases. CDR1 and CDR2 (germline): SGHKS, YYEKEE (reference sequence). The junction had 3 bases not matched to a gene; V was cut back by 1 base and J by 1 base. The CDR3 is 15 amino acids. Here the CDR3 DNA reads TGTGCCAGCAGCTTGAGCGGGGCCCGCACAGATACGCAGTATTTT. Amino acids: CASSLSGARTDTQYF.

The gene calls are TRBV5-6 and TRBJ1-2; D is possibly TRBD1 (5 bases). The V end lost 6 bases, the J end lost 4 bases, and 10 bases lay between the germline ends. This CDR3 has 12 amino acids. The germline CDR1 and CDR2 sequences are SGHDT and YYEEEE. The CDR3 loop is CASKQGAYGYTF. For the CDR3, the DNA is TGTGCCAGCAAGCAGGGTGCCTATGGCTACACCTTC. The variable domain in full, completed from reference TRBV5-6 and TRBJ1-2, reads DAGVTQSPTHLIKTRGQQVTLRCSPKSGHDTVSWYQQALGQGPQFIFQYYEEEERQRGNFPDRFSGHQFPNYSSELNVNALLLGDSALYLCASKQGAYGYTFGSGTRLTVV.

The chain combines TRBV4-3 with TRBJ2-7; D gene unclear. Per germline, CDR1 LGHNA and CDR2 YSLEER. The V end was cut by 1 base, the J end by 3 bases, with 13 bases between. The CDR3 has 15 amino acids. CDR3 coding DNA: TGCGCCAGCAGCCAAGTTCGCCTAAATGGCTACGAGCAGTACTTC. This encodes CASSQVRLNGYEQYF.

J is TRBJ1-2 and V is TRBV28; possibly TRBD1 for D (5 bases). Germline CDR1 reads MDHEN; CDR2 reads SYDVKM. V dropped 10 bases and J dropped 6 bases, with 18 bases sitting between them. This CDR3 comprises 13 residues. The CDR3 DNA reads as TGTGCCACTAGTGTGCAGGGCGAGGATGGCTACACCTTC. This translates into CATSVQGEDGYTF.

The chain combines TRBV29-1 with TRBJ2-3, with D possibly being TRBD2 (6 bases). V dropped 4 bases and J dropped 5 bases, with 7 bases sitting between them. Germline CDR1 SQVTM, CDR2 ANQGSEA. The CDR3 extends over 11 amino acids. CDR3 loop: CSVAAGDTQYF. In nucleotides, the CDR3 is TGCAGCGTTGCAGCGGGAGATACGCAGTATTTT.

The J gene is TRBJ2-5, the V gene TRBV28; D gene unclear. Germline CDR1 is MDHEN and CDR2 is SYDVKM. The CDR3 loop spans 12 amino acids. Trimming removed 3 bases from V and 2 bases from J, with 4 bases in between. CDR3 sequence (DNA): TGTGCCAGCAGTTTTCCACAAGAGACCCAGTACTTC. Protein sequence: CASSFPQETQYF.

The chain recombines TRBV11-2 with TRBJ2-3, with a tentative D call TRBD1 (6 bases). CDR3 length: 14 amino acids. CDR1 SGHAT and CDR2 FQNNGV come from the germline V gene. V shed 7 bases and J shed 6 bases, with 17 bases lying between them. CDR3 DNA sequence: TGTGCCAGCAACGTCGGGACACCGCGGGATACGCAGTATTTT. Protein: CASNVGTPRDTQYF.

The V call is TRBV9, the J call TRBJ1-1, with D perhaps TRBD1 (5 bases). CDR3 length: 15 residues. In germline, CDR1 is SGDLS, CDR2 YYNGEE. V lost 0 bases, J lost 5 bases, and 14 bases lay in between. CDR3 sequence reads: CASSVGGGGSTEAFF. The CDR3 DNA reads TGTGCCAGCAGCGTAGGCGGGGGTGGGTCGACTGAAGCTTTCTTT. Variable domain in full (rest from reference TRBV9 and TRBJ1-1): DSGVTQTPKHLITATGQRVTLRCSPRSGDLSVYWYQQSLDQGLQFLIQYYNGEERAKGNILERFSAQQFPDLHSELNLSSLELGDSALYFCASSVGGGGSTEAFFGQGTRLTVV.

This chain connects TRBV30 to TRBJ2-5, with D perhaps TRBD2 (7 bases). The CDR3 has 12 amino acids. Germline V gives CDR1 GTSNPN, CDR2 SVGIG (reference sequence). V was cut by 7 bases and J by 1 base, with 10 bases left in between. CDR3 coding DNA: TGTGCCTTTAGGGGGGGCCAAGAGACCCAGTACTTC. Protein: CAFRGGQETQYF.